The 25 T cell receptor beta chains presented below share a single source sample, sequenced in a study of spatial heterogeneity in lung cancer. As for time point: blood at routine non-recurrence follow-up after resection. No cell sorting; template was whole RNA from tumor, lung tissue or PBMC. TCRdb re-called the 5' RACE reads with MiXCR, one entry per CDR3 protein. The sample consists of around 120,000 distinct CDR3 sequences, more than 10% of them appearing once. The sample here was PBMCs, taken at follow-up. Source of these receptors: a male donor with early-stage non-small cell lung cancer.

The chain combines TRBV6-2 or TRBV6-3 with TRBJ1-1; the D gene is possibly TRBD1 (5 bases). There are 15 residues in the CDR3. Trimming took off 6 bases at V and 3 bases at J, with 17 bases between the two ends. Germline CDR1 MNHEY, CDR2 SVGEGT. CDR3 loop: CASSPPAGRHTEAFF. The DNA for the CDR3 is TGTGCCAGCAGCCCCCCGGCAGGGAGGCACACTGAAGCTTTCTTT.

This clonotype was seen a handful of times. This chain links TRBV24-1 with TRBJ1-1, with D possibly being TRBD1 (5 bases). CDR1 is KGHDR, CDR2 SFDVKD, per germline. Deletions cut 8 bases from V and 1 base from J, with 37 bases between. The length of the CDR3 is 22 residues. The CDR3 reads CATISWVLTPGQGGTTNTEAFF. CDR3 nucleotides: TGTGCCACCATATCCTGGGTTTTAACCCCGGGCCAGGGAGGGACTACGAACACTGAAGCTTTCTTT.

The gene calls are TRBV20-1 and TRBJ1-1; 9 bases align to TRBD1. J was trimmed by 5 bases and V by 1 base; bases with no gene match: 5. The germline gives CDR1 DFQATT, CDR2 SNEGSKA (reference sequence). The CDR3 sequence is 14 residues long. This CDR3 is CSARVAGTGTEAFF. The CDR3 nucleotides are TGCAGTGCTAGAGTCGCGGGGACAGGGACTGAAGCTTTCTTT.

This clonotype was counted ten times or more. The CDR3 region has the DNA TGCGCCAGCAGCCAACCGGGACGGACAAAGAACACTGAAGCTTTCTTT. The encoded protein is CASSQPGRTKNTEAFF. This rearrangement joins TRBV4-1 to TRBJ1-1, with a weak D call TRBD1 (5 bases). CDR1 and CDR2 from the germline V gene are MGHRA and YSYEKL. V lost 2 bases to trimming and J lost 1 base, with 14 bases between them. The CDR3 is 16 residues long.

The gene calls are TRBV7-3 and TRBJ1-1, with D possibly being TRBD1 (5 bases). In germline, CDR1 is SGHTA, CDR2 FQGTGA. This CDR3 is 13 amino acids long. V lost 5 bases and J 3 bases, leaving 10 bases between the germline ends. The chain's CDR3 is CASSEGADTEAFF. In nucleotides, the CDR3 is TGTGCCAGCAGCGAAGGGGCGGACACTGAAGCTTTCTTT.

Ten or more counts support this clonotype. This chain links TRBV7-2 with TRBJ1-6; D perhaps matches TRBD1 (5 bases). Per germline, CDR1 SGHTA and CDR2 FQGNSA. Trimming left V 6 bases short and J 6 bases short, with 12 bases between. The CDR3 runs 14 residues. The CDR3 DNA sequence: TGTGCCAGCAGGGATCCGGGGGGTAATTCACCCCTCCACTTT. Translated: CASRDPGGNSPLHF. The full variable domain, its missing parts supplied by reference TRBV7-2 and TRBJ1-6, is GAGVSQSPSNKVTEKGKDVELRCDPISGHTALYWYRQSLGQGLEFLIYFQGNSAPDKSGLPSDRFSAERTGGSVSTLTIQRTQQEDSAVYLCASRDPGGNSPLHFGNGTRLTVT.

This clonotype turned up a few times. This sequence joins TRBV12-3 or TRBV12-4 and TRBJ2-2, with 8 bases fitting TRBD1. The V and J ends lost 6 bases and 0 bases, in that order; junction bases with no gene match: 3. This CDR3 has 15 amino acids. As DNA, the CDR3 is TGTGCCAGCAGCCGGGACAGGCCGAACACCGGGGAGCTGTTTTTT. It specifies CASSRDRPNTGELFF.

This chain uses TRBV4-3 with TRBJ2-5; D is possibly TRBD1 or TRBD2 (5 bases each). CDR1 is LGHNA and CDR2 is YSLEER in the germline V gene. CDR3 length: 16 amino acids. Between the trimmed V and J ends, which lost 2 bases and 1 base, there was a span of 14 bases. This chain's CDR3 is CASSQSLGAIQETQYF. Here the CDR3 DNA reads TGCGCCAGCAGCCAAAGTCTCGGGGCTATCCAAGAGACCCAGTACTTC.

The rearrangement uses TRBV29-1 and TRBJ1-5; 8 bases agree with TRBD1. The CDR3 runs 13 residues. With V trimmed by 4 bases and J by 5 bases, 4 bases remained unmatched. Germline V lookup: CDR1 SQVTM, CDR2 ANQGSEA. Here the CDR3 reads CSVAPTGDQPQHF. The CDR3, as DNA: TGCAGCGTTGCCCCGACAGGGGATCAGCCCCAGCATTTT.

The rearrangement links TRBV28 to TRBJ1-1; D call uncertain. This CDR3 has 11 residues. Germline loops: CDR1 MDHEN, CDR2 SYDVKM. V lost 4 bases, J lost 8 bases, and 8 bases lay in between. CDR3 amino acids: CASSCGNEAFF. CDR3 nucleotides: TGTGCCAGCAGTTGTGGAAACGAAGCTTTCTTT.

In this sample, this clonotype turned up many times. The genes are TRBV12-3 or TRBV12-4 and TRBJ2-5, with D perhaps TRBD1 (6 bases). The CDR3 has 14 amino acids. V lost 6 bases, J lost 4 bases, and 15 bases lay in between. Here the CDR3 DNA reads TGTGCCAGCAGCCTACAGGGTGGGGCAGAGACCCAGTACTTC. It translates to CASSLQGGAETQYF.

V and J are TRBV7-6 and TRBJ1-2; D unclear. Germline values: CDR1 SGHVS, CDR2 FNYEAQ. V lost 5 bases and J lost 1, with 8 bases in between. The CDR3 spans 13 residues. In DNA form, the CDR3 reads TGTGCCAGCAGCACGGGTTATAACTATGGCTACACCTTC. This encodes CASSTGYNYGYTF. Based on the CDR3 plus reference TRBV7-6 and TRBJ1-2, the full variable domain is GAGVSQSPRYKVTKRGQDVALRCDPISGHVSLYWYRQALGQGPEFLTYFNYEAQQDKSGLPNDRFSAERPEGSISTLTIQRTEQRDSAMYRCASSTGYNYGYTFGSGTRLTVV.

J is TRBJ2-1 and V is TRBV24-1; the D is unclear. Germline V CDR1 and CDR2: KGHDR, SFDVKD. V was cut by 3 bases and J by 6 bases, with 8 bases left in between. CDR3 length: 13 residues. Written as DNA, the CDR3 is TGTGCCACCAGTGATCCCGGGCCCAATGAGCAGTTCTTC. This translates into CATSDPGPNEQFF.

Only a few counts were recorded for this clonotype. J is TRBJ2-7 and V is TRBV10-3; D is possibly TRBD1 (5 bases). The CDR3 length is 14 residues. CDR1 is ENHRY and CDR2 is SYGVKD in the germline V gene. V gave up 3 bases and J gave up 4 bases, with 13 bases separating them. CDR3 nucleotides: TGTGCCATCAGTGAACCACAGGCTCCTTACGAGCAGTACTTC. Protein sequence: CAISEPQAPYEQYF.

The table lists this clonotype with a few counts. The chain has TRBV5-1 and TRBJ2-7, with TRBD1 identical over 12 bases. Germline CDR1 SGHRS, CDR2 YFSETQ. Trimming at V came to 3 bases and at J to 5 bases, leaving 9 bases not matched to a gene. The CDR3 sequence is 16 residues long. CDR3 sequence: CASSWAGTGGQNEQYF. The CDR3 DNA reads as TGCGCCAGCAGCTGGGCGGGGACAGGGGGCCAAAACGAGCAGTACTTC.

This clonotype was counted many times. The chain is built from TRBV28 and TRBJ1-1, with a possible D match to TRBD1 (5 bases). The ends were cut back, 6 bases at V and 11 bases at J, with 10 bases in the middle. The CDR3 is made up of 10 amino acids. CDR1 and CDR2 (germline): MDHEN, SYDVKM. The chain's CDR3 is CASSRASAFF. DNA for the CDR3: TGTGCCAGCAGCAGGGCAAGCGCTTTCTTT.

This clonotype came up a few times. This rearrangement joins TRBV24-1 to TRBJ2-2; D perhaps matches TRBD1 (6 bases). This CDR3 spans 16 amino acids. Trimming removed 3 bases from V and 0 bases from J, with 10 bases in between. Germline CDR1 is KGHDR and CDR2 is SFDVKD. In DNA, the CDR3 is TGTGCCACCAGTGATCAGGGACATACGAACACCGGGGAGCTGTTTTTT. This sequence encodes CATSDQGHTNTGELFF.

The CDR3 region is CASRATGSGEQYF. CDR3 bases: TGTGCCAGCAGGGCTACAGGGTCGGGCGAGCAGTACTTC. The V call is TRBV2, the J call TRBJ2-7; a weak D match, TRBD1 (6 bases). The CDR3 is 13 residues long. CDR1 SNHLY and CDR2 FYNNEI come from the germline V gene. V was pared by 6 bases and J by 6 bases, with 15 bases between.

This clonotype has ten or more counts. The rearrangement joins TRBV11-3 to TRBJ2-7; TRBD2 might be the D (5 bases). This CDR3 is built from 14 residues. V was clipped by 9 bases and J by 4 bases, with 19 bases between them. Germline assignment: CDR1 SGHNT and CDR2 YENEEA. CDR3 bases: TGTGCCAGTGGAACCGGAGGAGGCGCGTACGAGCAGTACTTC. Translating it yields CASGTGGGAYEQYF.

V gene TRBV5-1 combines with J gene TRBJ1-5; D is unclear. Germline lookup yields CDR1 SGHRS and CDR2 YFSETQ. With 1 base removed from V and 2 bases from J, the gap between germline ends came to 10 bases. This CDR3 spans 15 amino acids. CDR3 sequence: CASSLQSGGNQPQHF. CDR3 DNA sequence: TGCGCCAGCAGCTTGCAGTCCGGGGGCAATCAGCCCCAGCATTTT.

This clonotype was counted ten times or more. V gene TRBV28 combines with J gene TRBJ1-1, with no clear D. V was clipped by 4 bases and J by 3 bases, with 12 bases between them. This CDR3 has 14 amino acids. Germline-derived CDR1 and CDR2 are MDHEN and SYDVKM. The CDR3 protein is CASSSPSGYTEAFF. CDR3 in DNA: TGTGCCAGCAGTTCCCCCTCGGGTTACACTGAAGCTTTCTTT.

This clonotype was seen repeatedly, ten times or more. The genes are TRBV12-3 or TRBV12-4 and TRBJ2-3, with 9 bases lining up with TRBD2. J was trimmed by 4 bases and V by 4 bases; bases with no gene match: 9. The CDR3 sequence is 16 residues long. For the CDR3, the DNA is TGTGCCAGCAGTTCCCAGAGCGGGGGGAGGGCAGATACGCAGTATTTT. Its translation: CASSSQSGGRADTQYF.

CDR3 in DNA: TGTGCCAGTAGTTACCTAGGGGGCCGGGAGACCCAGTACTTC. Translating gives CASSYLGGRETQYF. The V gene is TRBV19, the J gene TRBJ2-5; TRBD1 agrees at 7 bases. The CDR3 contains 14 residues. The V and J ends lost 5 bases and 5 bases, in that order; junction bases with no gene match: 8. Germline V gene lookup returns CDR1 LNHDA and CDR2 SQIVND (reference sequence).

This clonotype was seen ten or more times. CDR3 residues: CSARDTTNEQYF. The CDR3 DNA follows: TGCAGTGCTAGAGATACGACAAACGAGCAGTACTTC. The chain couples TRBV20-1 to TRBJ2-7, with D hard to call. Germline loops: CDR1 DFQATT, CDR2 SNEGSKA (reference sequence). This CDR3 has 12 amino acids. The V end was cut by 0 bases, the J end by 5 bases, with 8 bases between.

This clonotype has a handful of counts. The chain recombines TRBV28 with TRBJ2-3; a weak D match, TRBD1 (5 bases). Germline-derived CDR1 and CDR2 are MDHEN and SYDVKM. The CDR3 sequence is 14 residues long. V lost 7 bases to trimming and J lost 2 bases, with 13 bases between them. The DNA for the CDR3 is TGTGCCAGCACTCGGCCTGGACACACAGATACGCAGTATTTT. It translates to CASTRPGHTDTQYF.